These T cell receptor beta chains were read from a single sample in a study of identical twins. Each CDR3 protein gets one entry after TCRdb re-called the 5' RACE reads with MiXCR. The sample records about 280,000 distinct CDR3 sequences, 8% to 9% being singletons. The data also belong to a second study, concerning yellow fever vaccine responses in identical twins.

Sequencing was done on a sample of memory (CD45RO+) T cells sorted from blood. Source of these receptors: a woman between 18 and 30 years old in good health. CDR3s include the opening cysteine and the closing phenylalanine or tryptophan. A D gene is named only where the DNA matches it firmly. The size entry is marked missing in some rows and otherwise reads once, few, many or a size class.

TRBJ2-1	TRBV3-1	NA	18	many	CASSRGHPVGSSYNEQFF	TGTGCCAGCAGCCGGGGACACCCGGTTGGTTCCTCCTACAATGAGCAGTTCTTC
TRBJ2-1	TRBV20-1	NA	14	few	CSASPGGLAYEQFF	TGCAGTGCTTCCCCGGGGGGCCTAGCATATGAGCAGTTCTTC
TRBJ2-4	TRBV15	TRBD2	16	NA	CATSSRLAGGPNIQYF	TGTGCCACCAGCAGTCGACTAGCGGGGGGGCCAAACATTCAGTACTTC
TRBJ2-7	TRBV6-1	NA	15	NA	CASSEPYTATGEQYF	TGTGCCAGCAGTGAACCTTATACGGCGACGGGCGAGCAGTACTTC
TRBJ1-1	TRBV13	NA	17	NA	CASSLGIGRGPVTEAFF	TGTGCCAGCAGCTTAGGCATAGGGAGGGGCCCGGTCACTGAAGCTTTCTTT
TRBJ2-7	TRBV12-3/TRBV12-4	NA	12	many	CASRGGVHEQYF	TGTGCCAGCCGCGGAGGGGTGCATGAGCAGTACTTC
TRBJ2-7	TRBV12-3/TRBV12-4	TRBD2	12	few	CASGGGAYEQYF	TGTGCCAGCGGGGGAGGGGCCTACGAGCAGTACTTC
TRBJ2-1	TRBV27	TRBD2	20	few	CASSPRTGLFLAGGNNEQFF	TGTGCCAGCAGTCCGAGAACCGGTCTGTTTCTAGCGGGGGGGAACAATGAGCAGTTCTTC
TRBJ2-1	TRBV6-1	NA	15	NA	CASSPGNPSYNEQFF	TGTGCCAGCAGCCCCGGTAACCCATCCTACAATGAGCAGTTCTTC
TRBJ2-1	TRBV4-2	TRBD2	16	many	CASSQGETSGRIEQFF	TGTGCCAGCAGCCAAGGGGAGACTAGCGGGAGAATTGAGCAGTTCTTC
TRBJ2-7	TRBV7-2	NA	13	few	CASSLGRSSEQYF	TGTGCCAGCAGCTTAGGTAGGAGTTCCGAGCAGTACTTC
TRBJ2-7	TRBV20-1	TRBD1	13	few	CSATGQGAKEQYF	TGCAGTGCAACCGGACAGGGGGCGAAGGAGCAGTACTTC
TRBJ2-7	TRBV6-1	NA	13	NA	CASSEARTHEQYF	TGTGCCAGCAGTGAAGCACGTACCCACGAGCAGTACTTC
TRBJ2-3	TRBV7-9	TRBD1	16	NA	CASSPWGQGGTDTQYF	TGTGCCAGCAGCCCTTGGGGGCAGGGGGGCACAGATACGCAGTATTTT
TRBJ2-3	TRBV29-1	NA	16	many	CSVEDPRGHPTDTQYF	TGCAGCGTTGAAGATCCCCGGGGGCACCCCACAGATACGCAGTATTTT
TRBJ1-2	TRBV6-1	NA	15	NA	CASSEDNDALDGYTF	TGTGCCAGCAGTGAAGACAATGACGCCCTAGATGGATACACCTTC
TRBJ1-1	TRBV20-1	TRBD1	12	NA	CSARGTDDEAFF	TGCAGTGCTAGGGGGACAGACGATGAAGCTTTCTTT
TRBJ2-1	TRBV18	TRBD1	13	NA	CASSIQGWDEQFF	TGTGCCAGCTCGATACAGGGGTGGGATGAGCAGTTCTTC
TRBJ2-1	TRBV27	NA	12	NA	CASSLTGVLWFF	TGTGCCAGCAGTTTAACGGGGGTGTTGTGGTTCTTC
TRBJ2-3	TRBV29-1	NA	13	many	CSVWGGKRDTQYF	TGCAGCGTTTGGGGGGGCAAGAGAGATACGCAGTATTTT
TRBJ1-3	TRBV6-1	NA	13	few	CASSADGGNTIYF	TGTGCCAGCAGTGCGGACGGCGGAAACACCATATATTTT
TRBJ2-7	TRBV6-2/TRBV6-3	NA	14	few	CASSYELGSYEQYF	TGTGCCAGCAGTTACGAACTAGGATCCTACGAGCAGTACTTC
TRBJ2-2	TRBV3-1	NA	11	few	CASGLVGELFF	TGTGCCAGCGGCTTGGTCGGGGAGCTGTTTTTT
TRBJ2-1	TRBV7-2	NA	16	NA	CASSPMAATLGNEQFF	TGTGCCAGCAGCCCAATGGCGGCAACGCTCGGGAATGAGCAGTTCTTC
TRBJ1-4	TRBV5-1	TRBD1	15	many	CASSRDRVPNEKLFF	TGCGCCAGCAGCAGGGACAGGGTCCCTAATGAAAAACTGTTTTTT
TRBJ2-2	TRBV6-5	NA	14	many	CASSYNREAGELFF	TGTGCCAGCAGTTACAACAGGGAGGCAGGGGAGCTGTTTTTT
TRBJ2-1	TRBV6-1	TRBD1	14	NA	CASGRDRVKNEQFF	TGTGCCAGCGGAAGGGACAGGGTGAAGAATGAGCAGTTCTTC
TRBJ2-2	TRBV11-2	NA	15	NA	CASSLDFVNTGELFF	TGTGCCAGCAGCTTAGATTTTGTGAACACCGGGGAGCTGTTTTTT
TRBJ2-1	TRBV24-1	TRBD2	16	NA	CATSETPGTNYNEQFF	TGTGCCACCAGTGAAACGCCCGGGACTAACTACAATGAGCAGTTCTTC
TRBJ2-1	TRBV6-5	NA	16	few	CASSYRGSASYNEQFF	TGTGCCAGCAGTTACAGAGGGAGCGCTTCCTACAATGAGCAGTTCTTC
TRBJ2-3	TRBV9	TRBD1	18	few	CASSVVPGTGSSTDTQYF	TGTGCCAGCAGCGTAGTCCCCGGGACAGGGTCTAGCACAGATACGCAGTATTTT
TRBJ2-3	TRBV7-3	NA	15	many	CASRSGGGDTDTQYF	TGTGCCAGCAGATCAGGGGGAGGGGACACAGATACGCAGTATTTT
TRBJ2-1	TRBV10-3	TRBD2	16	many	CAISDFLAGGNNEQFF	TGTGCCATCAGTGATTTTTTAGCGGGAGGGAACAATGAGCAGTTCTTC
TRBJ1-2	TRBV28	NA	13	NA	CASHQGSYYGYTF	TGTGCCAGCCACCAGGGGTCCTACTATGGCTACACCTTC
TRBJ1-5	TRBV7-2	NA	14	many	CASSLTLGNQPQHF	TGTGCCAGCAGCTTGACACTAGGGAATCAGCCCCAGCATTTT
TRBJ2-3	TRBV11-2	NA	15	NA	CASSRGYADTDTQYF	TGTGCCAGCAGCCGAGGGTACGCGGACACAGATACGCAGTATTTT
TRBJ1-5	TRBV12-5	NA	17	many	CASGLAPGLNSNQPQHF	TGTGCTAGTGGTTTGGCCCCGGGGTTGAATAGCAATCAGCCCCAGCATTTT
TRBJ2-2	TRBV24-1	TRBD1	17	many	CATSVPRGTGKTGELFF	TGTGCCACCAGTGTCCCCCGAGGGACAGGGAAGACCGGGGAGCTGTTTTTT
TRBJ2-1	TRBV12-3/TRBV12-4	TRBD1	15	many	CASTLQGSSYNEQFF	TGTGCCAGCACCCTACAGGGGAGCTCCTACAATGAGCAGTTCTTC
TRBJ2-1	TRBV12-3/TRBV12-4	NA	15	many	CASSLVGPPVGEQFF	TGTGCCAGCAGTTTAGTGGGCCCCCCGGTGGGTGAGCAGTTCTTC
TRBJ1-1	TRBV20-1	NA	13	NA	CSAIGGARTEAFF	TGCAGTGCTATCGGGGGGGCGAGGACTGAAGCTTTCTTT
TRBJ2-2	TRBV3-1	TRBD1	15	many	CASGQGQTNTGELFF	TGTGCCAGCGGTCAGGGACAGACGAACACCGGGGAGCTGTTTTTT
TRBJ1-4	TRBV12-3/TRBV12-4	NA	15	many	CASTPTVATNEKLFF	TGTGCCAGCACGCCGACAGTTGCAACTAATGAAAAACTGTTTTTT
TRBJ2-7	TRBV7-3	TRBD1	13	NA	CASSLGQGAKQYF	TGTGCCAGCAGCCTCGGACAGGGGGCTAAGCAGTACTTC
TRBJ2-5	TRBV3-1	NA	14	many	CASTSDTTQETQYF	TGTGCCAGCACCAGCGACACCACTCAAGAGACCCAGTACTTC
TRBJ1-1	TRBV29-1	NA	13	many	CSPCPGAHTEAFF	TGCAGCCCTTGCCCGGGGGCGCACACTGAAGCTTTCTTT
TRBJ2-1	TRBV24-1	NA	17	many	CAAPRESRIRTYNEQFF	TGTGCCGCGCCCCGGGAGAGCCGGATCCGGACCTACAATGAGCAGTTCTTC
TRBJ2-1	TRBV11-2	TRBD1	15	few	CASTQGVTSYNEQFF	TGTGCCAGCACCCAGGGGGTTACCTCCTACAATGAGCAGTTCTTC
TRBJ2-5	TRBV9	NA	15	NA	CASSPFYQGQETQYF	TGTGCCAGCAGCCCCTTCTATCAAGGGCAAGAGACCCAGTACTTC
TRBJ1-5	TRBV11-2	NA	13	many	CASSLWENQPQHF	TGTGCCAGCAGCTTATGGGAGAATCAGCCCCAGCATTTT
TRBJ1-4	TRBV6-1	NA	15	NA	CASSPQDSLGEKLFF	TGTGCCAGCAGTCCACAGGACTCCCTGGGTGAAAAACTGTTTTTT
TRBJ2-1	TRBV5-1	NA	13	many	CASSVGPYNEQFF	TGCGCCAGCAGCGTCGGCCCCTACAATGAGCAGTTCTTC
TRBJ1-3	TRBV5-1	NA	16	few	CASSPDGRSSGNTIYF	TGCGCCAGCAGCCCGGACGGCAGGAGCTCTGGAAACACCATATATTTT
TRBJ2-1	TRBV4-1	NA	16	many	CASSQVNLVDYNEQFF	TGCGCCAGCAGCCAAGTGAACCTAGTGGATTACAATGAGCAGTTCTTC
TRBJ2-5	TRBV11-3	NA	16	NA	CASSLLGPPSQETQYF	TGTGCCAGCAGCCTCCTAGGGCCCCCCTCCCAAGAGACCCAGTACTTC